Here is one TCR beta chain with its context. Only in-frame clones appear in the TCRdb table, and some are missing; sequencing was by immunoSEQ multiplex PCR. The data show tens of thousands of clones, roughly 92% seen once. Germline CDR1 reads ENHRY; CDR2 reads SYGVKD. V was shortened by 0 bases and J by 4 bases, with 12 bases between the two germline ends. The CDR3 totals 15 residues. This entry belongs to a study of OX40 agonist ivuxolimab in advanced cancers. J is TRBJ1-1 and V is TRBV10-3; perhaps TRBD1 as D (6 bases). Material: CD4+ or CD8+ T cells sorted from blood, obtained in a trial of the OX40 agonist ivuxolimab. This TCR derives from an adult with an advanced solid tumor such as melanoma, head and neck, liver or kidney cancer. CDR3 DNA sequence: TGTGCCATCAGTGAGTCTAGGGGGGGGTTCACTGAAGCTTTCTTT. It is translated as CAISESRGGFTEAFF.